This T cell receptor beta chain originates from a study of blood T cell repertoires in COVID-19. Study details: There were acute and convalescent COVID-19 samples, and they came from the United States, Italy and Spain. PBMCs, B-cell-depleted T cells, or T cells were the source of the cDNA or gDNA that made up the material.

As originally analysed: Estimation of nucleated cell counts was performed using reference gene primer amplification. Here immunoSEQ multiplex PCR was the method, and the copy in TCRdb shows in-frame clones only, minus some. Clonal size and the V and J genes are those of that table, whereas D and trimming came from the DNA. The sample contains approximately 230,000 clones, around 83% of which appear only once. The length of the CDR3 is 14 residues. CDR1 and CDR2 (germline): LNHDA, SQIVND (reference sequence). The V gene end was trimmed by 5 bases and the J gene end by 8 bases; junction bases not matched to a gene: 8. This clone was seen only a few times.

The origin of this receptor is a man aged 80 or over with acute or convalescent COVID-19. The chain joins TRBV19 to TRBJ1-4; 7 nucleotides align to TRBD1. The source material was peripheral blood. In DNA form, the CDR3 reads TGTGCCAGTAGTCAACAGGGGTCTTCGGAAAAACTGTTTTTT. Protein: CASSQQGSSEKLFF.